A selection of T cell receptor beta chains follows, all from one sample in a study of cytomegalovirus exposure and HLA in healthy donors. The assay was immunoSEQ multiplex PCR, and TCRdb's table has in-frame clones only and misses some. The sample lists about 160,000 clones, 75% to 90% occurring once. Sequencing was done on a sample of PBMCs. The receptors here all came from a man aged 30 to 39 in good health and CMV-seronegative. CDR3s include the opening cysteine and the closing phenylalanine or tryptophan. A D gene is named only where the DNA matches it firmly. The size field is filled for only some rows; it gives once, few, many or a size class.

V	J	size	D	DNA	CDR3
TRBV5-6	TRBJ2-5	few	TRBD2	TGTGCCAGCAGCTTGTCTAGCGGGTACCAAGAGACCCAGTACTTC	CASSLSSGYQETQYF
TRBV6-6	TRBJ2-1	-	-	TGTGCCAGCAGTCCCGGGACACCTCTCTACAATGAGCAGTTCTTC	CASSPGTPLYNEQFF
TRBV11-1	TRBJ2-7	-	TRBD1	TGTGCCAGCAGCTTTCCTAGGACAGGGTCCTACGAGCAGTACTTC	CASSFPRTGSYEQYF
TRBV19	TRBJ1-1	-	-	TGTGCCAGCGCCTTGGCGAACACTGAAGCTTTCTTT	CASALANTEAFF
TRBV28	TRBJ2-2	-	-	TGTGCCAGCAGTCAGGATACCGGGGAGCTGTTTTTT	CASSQDTGELFF
TRBV9	TRBJ2-1	-	TRBD2	TGTGCCAGCAGCGTTGGGAGGGGACTAGCGGGGGGCCCCAATGAGCAGTTCTTC	CASSVGRGLAGGPNEQFF
TRBV2	TRBJ2-1	few	TRBD1	TGTGCCAGTACCGGGACAGGTGGGTATGAGCAGTTCTTC	CASTGTGGYEQFF
TRBV13	TRBJ2-3	-	TRBD2	TGTGCCAGCAGTTATAGCGGGAGGGGGGCAGATACGCAGTATTTT	CASSYSGRGADTQYF
TRBV27	TRBJ2-7	-	TRBD2	TGTGCCAGCAAGGCAGGACTAGCGGGCTTCGAGCAGTACTTC	CASKAGLAGFEQYF
TRBV19	TRBJ2-7	-	TRBD1	TGTGCCAGTAGTGTACCGGGACAGGGGCACTACGAGCAGTACTTC	CASSVPGQGHYEQYF
TRBV14	TRBJ2-7	-	TRBD1	TGTGCCAGCAGCCCCCCCGGGACAGGAGGGTACTACGAGCAGTACTTC	CASSPPGTGGYYEQYF
TRBV28	TRBJ2-1	-	TRBD2	TGTGCCAGCGTCCTAGCGGGGGGGTTCAATGAGCAGTTCTTC	CASVLAGGFNEQFF
TRBV7-9	TRBJ2-3	-	TRBD2	TGTTCCAGCAAAATGGCGGGGGGGTGGTCAGATACGCAGTATTTT	CSSKMAGGWSDTQYF
TRBV6-1	TRBJ1-1	few	TRBD1	TGTGCCAGCAGTGCCTGGACAGGCCGAGACCTTGAAGCTTTCTTT	CASSAWTGRDLEAFF
TRBV27	TRBJ2-5	-	-	TGTGCCAGCAGTACCCCCGCTAGCCAAGAGACCCAGTACTTC	CASSTPASQETQYF
TRBV5-1	TRBJ2-3	-	TRBD1	TGCGCCAGCAGCTTGGGAGGACAGGGGTCGGATACGCAGTATTTT	CASSLGGQGSDTQYF
TRBV6-5	TRBJ2-7	few	-	TGTGCCAGCAGTTACACTAGTCTTCCCTACGAGCAGTACTTC	CASSYTSLPYEQYF
TRBV27	TRBJ2-1	-	TRBD2	TGTGCCAGCAGCCAACCTAGCGGGGGAGGCTACAATGAGCAGTTCTTC	CASSQPSGGGYNEQFF
TRBV19	TRBJ2-2	few	-	TGTGCCAGTACCCTCGGGACACACCCCACCGGGGAGCTGTTTTTT	CASTLGTHPTGELFF
TRBV29-1	TRBJ2-7	-	TRBD2	TGCAGCGTGGTGAGCGGGAGCACCTACGAGCAGTACTTC	CSVVSGSTYEQYF
TRBV28	TRBJ1-1	-	-	TGTGCCGTAGTAACCCAGGGGGAAGCTTTCTTT	CAVVTQGEAFF
TRBV5-4	TRBJ1-4	-	TRBD1	TGTGCCAGCAGCCAAGGACAGGGAACTAATGAAAAACTGTTTTTT	CASSQGQGTNEKLFF
TRBV13	TRBJ2-7	-	TRBD1	TGTGCCAGCAGCGGACGACAGGGAAGCATCTCCTACGAGCAGTACTTC	CASSGRQGSISYEQYF
TRBV5-1	TRBJ1-1	-	-	TGCGCCAGCAGCTTGGCGAACACACCGAACACTGAAGCTTTCTTT	CASSLANTPNTEAFF
TRBV19	TRBJ1-1	-	-	TGTGCCAGTAGTATCGGACAGTCTAACACTGAAGCTTTCTTT	CASSIGQSNTEAFF
TRBV28	TRBJ1-5	-	-	TGTGCCAGCAGTTTACTGGGGGCTCAGCCCCAGCATTTT	CASSLLGAQPQHF
TRBV9	TRBJ1-4	few	-	TGTGCCAGCAGCCCCTCGTTCGGGGTAGGTGAAAAACTGTTTTTT	CASSPSFGVGEKLFF
TRBV20-1	TRBJ1-2	-	-	TGCAGTGCTAGAGAGGGCGGCTACACCTTC	CSAREGGYTF
TRBV5-1	TRBJ2-2	-	-	TGCGCCAGCAGCCTAGGACAAGCTACCGGGGAGCTGTTTTTT	CASSLGQATGELFF
TRBV7-2	TRBJ1-1	-	-	TGTGCCAGCAACCAATATGGGGGGTGGAACACTGAAGCTTTCTTT	CASNQYGGWNTEAFF
TRBV5-1	TRBJ2-1	-	TRBD2	TGCGCCAGCAGCGGGGGACTAGCGGGGCCAAGCTCCTACAATGAGCAGTTCTTC	CASSGGLAGPSSYNEQFF
TRBV7-9	TRBJ2-3	-	TRBD2	TGTGCCAGCAGCTTGCTAGCGGGGACTAGCACAGATACGCAGTATTTT	CASSLLAGTSTDTQYF
TRBV4-1	TRBJ2-1	-	TRBD1	TGCGCCAGCACCTCAGGGGGCCAGGATTACAATGAGCAGTTCTTC	CASTSGGQDYNEQFF
TRBV5-1	TRBJ2-7	-	TRBD2	TGCGCCAGCAGCTTGGTTGGTAGCGGGAGTAGCAACGAGCAGTACTTC	CASSLVGSGSSNEQYF
TRBV5-6	TRBJ2-1	-	TRBD2	TGTGCCAGCACCCAGGTATCCGGGACTAGAGTCTACAATGAGCAGTTCTTC	CASTQVSGTRVYNEQFF
TRBV6-5	TRBJ2-2	-	-	TGTGCCAGCAGTTACTCAAGAGACACCGGGGAGCTGTTTTTT	CASSYSRDTGELFF
TRBV6-5	TRBJ2-7	-	-	TGTGCCAGCAGTTACGAGGACAGCTCCTACGAGCAGTACTTC	CASSYEDSSYEQYF
TRBV28	TRBJ1-1	-	TRBD1	TGTGCCAGCAGGGCAACAGGGGTCGGGAACACTGAAGCTTTCTTT	CASRATGVGNTEAFF
TRBV28	TRBJ2-2	-	TRBD1	TGTGCCAGCAGTTTATGGGGGGACAGGGGTTCGGGAGTGCGTGAAGCCGGGGAGCTGTTTTTT	CASSLWGDRGSGVREAGELFF
TRBV30	TRBJ2-7	few	TRBD1	TGTGCCTGGGACAGGGGTGAGACCTACGAGCAGTACTTC	CAWDRGETYEQYF
TRBV27	TRBJ2-3	-	-	TGTGCCAGCAGTTTACGGGGTATATCGGATACGCAGTATTTT	CASSLRGISDTQYF